This T cell receptor (beta chain) was recorded in a study of CXCR3-negative and CXCR3-positive naive CD8 T cells. CDR3 length equals 15 residues. Germline V gene sequence: CDR1 MGHRA, CDR2 YSYEKL. The study, taken as a whole, reports: Diversity in memory CD8+ cells fell much lower than the comparably high levels seen in both naive subsets.

About this clonotype itself: What it recognizes is unknown.

The TRB libraries of cDNA were built by UMI-labeled 5' RACE. TCRdb reprocessed the 5' RACE reads, keeping one entry per CDR3 protein, no DNA. The sample table sets out 150,000 or so distinct CDR3 sequences. This sequence originates from a human donor in good health. Some clones in this sample may be carry-over from other donors' samples. The chain couples TRBV4-1 to TRBJ2-1; TCRdb indicates TRBD1, and absent DNA this call remains unverified. The sequenced material came from naive CXCR3- CD8+ T cells from blood. Subset given: CD45RO-CCR7+CD27+CD95- naive CD8+ T cells lacking CXCR3 (TNR3-). The CDR3 sequence is CASSPQGSSYNEQFF.